This T cell receptor beta chain was sequenced in a study of T cells in Graves' hyperthyroidism and ophthalmopathy. RNA transcripts yielded amplified TCR beta CDR3 regions. TCR CDR3 underwent first-round RT-PCR with the HTBI primer set. Each CDR3 protein gets one entry after TCRdb re-called the multiplex PCR reads with MiXCR. The sample records 450,000 to 700,000 distinct CDR3 sequences, 35% to 55% being singletons. Sequencing input: peripheral blood or thyroid tissue (not recorded which). This sequence originates from an adult woman with Graves' disease, either hyperthyroidism or ophthalmopathy (not recorded which).

CDR3 sequence: CASSEVVGETQYF. The CDR3 DNA sequence: TGTGCCAGCAGTGAAGTAGTGGGGGAGACCCAGTACTTC. The chain uses TRBV2 and TRBJ2-5, with no clear D. This CDR3 spans 13 amino acids. V was trimmed by 1 base and J by 5 bases, leaving 8 bases between them. Germline-derived CDR1 and CDR2 are SNHLY and FYNNEI.